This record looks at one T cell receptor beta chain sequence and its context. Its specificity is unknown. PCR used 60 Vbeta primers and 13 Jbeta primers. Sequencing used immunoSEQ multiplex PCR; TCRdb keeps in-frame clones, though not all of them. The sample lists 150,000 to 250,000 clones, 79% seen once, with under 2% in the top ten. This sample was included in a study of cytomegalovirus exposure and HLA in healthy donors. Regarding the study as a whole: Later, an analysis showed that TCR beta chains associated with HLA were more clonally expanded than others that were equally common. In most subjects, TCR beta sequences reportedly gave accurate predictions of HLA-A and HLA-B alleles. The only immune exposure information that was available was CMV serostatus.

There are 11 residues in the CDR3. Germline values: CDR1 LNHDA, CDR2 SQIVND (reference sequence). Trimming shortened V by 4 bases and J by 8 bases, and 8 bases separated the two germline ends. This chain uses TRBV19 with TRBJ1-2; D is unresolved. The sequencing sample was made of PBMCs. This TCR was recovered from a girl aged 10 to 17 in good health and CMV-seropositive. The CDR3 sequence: CASSTLRGYTF. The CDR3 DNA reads TGTGCCAGTAGTACCCTGCGGGGCTACACCTTC.